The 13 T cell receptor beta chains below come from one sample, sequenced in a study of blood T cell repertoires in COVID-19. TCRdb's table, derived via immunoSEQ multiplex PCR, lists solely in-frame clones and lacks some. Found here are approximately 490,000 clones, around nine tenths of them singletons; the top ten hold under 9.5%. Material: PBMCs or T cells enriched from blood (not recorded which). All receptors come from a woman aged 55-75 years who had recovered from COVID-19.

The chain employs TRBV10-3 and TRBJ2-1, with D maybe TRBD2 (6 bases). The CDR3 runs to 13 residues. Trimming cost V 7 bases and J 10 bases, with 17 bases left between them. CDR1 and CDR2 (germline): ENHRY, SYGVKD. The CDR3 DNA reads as TGTGCCATCACCAGTAGCGCCGCGGGAGAGCAGTTCTTC. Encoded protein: CAITSSAAGEQFF.

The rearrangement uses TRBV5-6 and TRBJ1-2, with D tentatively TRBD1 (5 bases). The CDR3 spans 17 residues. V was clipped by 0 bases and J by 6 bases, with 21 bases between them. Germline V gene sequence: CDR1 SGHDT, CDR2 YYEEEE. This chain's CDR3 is CASSLGLTGVIYDGYTF. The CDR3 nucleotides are TGTGCCAGCAGCTTGGGGTTAACGGGGGTTATATATGATGGCTACACCTTC. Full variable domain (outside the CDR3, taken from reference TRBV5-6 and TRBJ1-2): DAGVTQSPTHLIKTRGQQVTLRCSPKSGHDTVSWYQQALGQGPQFIFQYYEEEERQRGNFPDRFSGHQFPNYSSELNVNALLLGDSALYLCASSLGLTGVIYDGYTFGSGTRLTVV.

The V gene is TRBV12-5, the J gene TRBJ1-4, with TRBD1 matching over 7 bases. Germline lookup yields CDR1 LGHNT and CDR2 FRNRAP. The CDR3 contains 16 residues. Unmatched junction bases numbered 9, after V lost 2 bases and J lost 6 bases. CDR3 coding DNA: TGTGCTAGTGGTTTGTCGACAGGGATTGGGGATGAAAAACTGTTTTTT. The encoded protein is CASGLSTGIGDEKLFF.

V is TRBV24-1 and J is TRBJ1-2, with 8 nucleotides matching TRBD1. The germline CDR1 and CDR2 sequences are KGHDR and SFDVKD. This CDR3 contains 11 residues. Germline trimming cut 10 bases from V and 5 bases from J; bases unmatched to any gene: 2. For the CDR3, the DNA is TGTGCCACTCGACAGGGGTATGGCTACACCTTC. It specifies CATRQGYGYTF.

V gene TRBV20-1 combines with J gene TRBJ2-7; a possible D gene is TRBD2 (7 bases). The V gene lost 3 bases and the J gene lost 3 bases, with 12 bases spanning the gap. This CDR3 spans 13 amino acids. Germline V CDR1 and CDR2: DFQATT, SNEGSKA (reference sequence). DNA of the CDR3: TGCAGTGCTAGTAAAGGGGGGGACTACGAGCAGTACTTC. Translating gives CSASKGGDYEQYF.

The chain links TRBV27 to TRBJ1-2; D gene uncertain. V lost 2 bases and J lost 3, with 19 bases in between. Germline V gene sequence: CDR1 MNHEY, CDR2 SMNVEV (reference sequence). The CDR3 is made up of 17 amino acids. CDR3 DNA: TGTGCCAGCAGTTTAGAGGGCAGCCGAACTTACCACTATGGCTACACCTTC. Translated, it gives CASSLEGSRTYHYGYTF.

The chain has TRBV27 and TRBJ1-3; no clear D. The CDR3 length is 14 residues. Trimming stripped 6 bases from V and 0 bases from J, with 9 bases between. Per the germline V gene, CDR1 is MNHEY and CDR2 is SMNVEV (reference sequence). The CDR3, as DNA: TGTGCCAGCAGGGGCAGCAACTCTGGAAACACCATATATTTT. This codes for CASRGSNSGNTIYF.

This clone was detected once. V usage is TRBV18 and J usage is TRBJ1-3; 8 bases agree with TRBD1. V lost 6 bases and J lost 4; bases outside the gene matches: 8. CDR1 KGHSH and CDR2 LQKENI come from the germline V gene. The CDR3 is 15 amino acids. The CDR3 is CASSPDRATGNTIYF. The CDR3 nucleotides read TGTGCCAGCTCCCCGGACAGGGCCACGGGAAACACCATATATTTT.

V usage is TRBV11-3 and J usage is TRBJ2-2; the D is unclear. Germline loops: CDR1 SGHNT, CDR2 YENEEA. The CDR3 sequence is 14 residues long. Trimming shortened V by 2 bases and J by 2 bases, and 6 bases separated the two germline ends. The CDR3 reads CASSLLVNTGELFF. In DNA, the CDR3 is TGTGCCAGCAGCTTACTAGTTAACACCGGGGAGCTGTTTTTT.

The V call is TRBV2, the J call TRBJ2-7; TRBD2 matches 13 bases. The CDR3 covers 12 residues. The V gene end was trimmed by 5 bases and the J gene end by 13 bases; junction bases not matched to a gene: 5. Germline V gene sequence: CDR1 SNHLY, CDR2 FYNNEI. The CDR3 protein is CASSRTSGGPYF. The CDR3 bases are TGTGCCAGCAGTCGGACTAGCGGGGGCCCCTACTTC.

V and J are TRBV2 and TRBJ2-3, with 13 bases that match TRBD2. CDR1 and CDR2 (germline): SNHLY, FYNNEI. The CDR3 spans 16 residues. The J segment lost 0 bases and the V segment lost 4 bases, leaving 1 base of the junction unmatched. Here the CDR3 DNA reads TGTGCCAGCAGTGGGGGACTAGCGGGAAGCACAGATACGCAGTATTTT. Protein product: CASSGGLAGSTDTQYF.

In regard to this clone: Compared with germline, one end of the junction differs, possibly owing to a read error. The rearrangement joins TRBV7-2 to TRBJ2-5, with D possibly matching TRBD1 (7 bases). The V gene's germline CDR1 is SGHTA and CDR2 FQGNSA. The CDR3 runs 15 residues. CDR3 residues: CASSQGGTRQEIQYF. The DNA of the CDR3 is TGTGCCAGCAGCCAGGGGGGCACCCGGCAAGAGATCCAGTACTTC.

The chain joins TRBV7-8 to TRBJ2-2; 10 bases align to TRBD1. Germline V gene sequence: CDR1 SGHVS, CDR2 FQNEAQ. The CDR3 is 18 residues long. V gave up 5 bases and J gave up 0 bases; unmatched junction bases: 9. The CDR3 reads CASSLFGQGVPNTGELFF. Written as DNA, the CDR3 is TGTGCCAGCAGCCTATTTGGACAGGGGGTGCCGAACACCGGGGAGCTGTTTTTT. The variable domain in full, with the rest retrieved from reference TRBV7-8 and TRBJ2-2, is GAGVSQSPRYKVAKRGQDVALRCDPISGHVSLFWYQQALGQGPEFLTYFQNEAQLDKSGLPSDRFFAERPEGSVSTLKIQRTQQEDSAVYLCASSLFGQGVPNTGELFFGEGSRLTVL.